Presented here are 12 T cell receptor beta chains from one specimen sequenced in a study of blood T cell repertoires in COVID-19. The data were produced by immunoSEQ multiplex PCR, yet TCRdb's version contains in-frame clones alone and is incomplete. The sample shows a few hundred thousand clones, approximately 83% of them seen only once. The sequenced sample was PBMCs or T cells enriched from blood (not recorded which). The receptor source for this set is a woman between 25 and 40 years old who had recovered from COVID-19.

The chain couples TRBV7-9 to TRBJ2-7; 8 nucleotides line up with TRBD2. With 3 bases clipped from V and 2 bases from J, the junction kept 6 bases outside the gene matches. Germline V gene lookup returns CDR1 SEHNR and CDR2 FQNEAQ (reference sequence). This CDR3 is built from 15 residues. The CDR3 DNA is TGTGCCAGCAGCTTTGGAGCGGGAGTCCCCTACGAGCAGTACTTC. This encodes CASSFGAGVPYEQYF.

This clone was found a few times. The V and J genes are TRBV10-2 and TRBJ2-3; the match to TRBD2 covers 8 bases. Looked up from germline, CDR1 is WSHSY and CDR2 is SAAADI. Trimming took 2 bases from V and 2 from J; bases not matched to a gene: 3. The CDR3 runs to 15 residues. The CDR3 bases are TGCGCCAGCAGTGAGCCGGGACTAGTCACAGATACGCAGTATTTT. This translates into CASSEPGLVTDTQYF.

The DNA of the CDR3 is TGTGCCAGCAGTTTCACAGGAGACGGCACTGGAAACACCATATATTTT. Encoded protein: CASSFTGDGTGNTIYF. V is TRBV28 and J is TRBJ1-3; D may be TRBD1 (5 bases). Trimming pared 3 bases from V and 2 bases from J, leaving 14 bases between. The CDR3 sequence is 16 residues long. The V gene's germline CDR1 is MDHEN and CDR2 SYDVKM.

The gene calls are TRBV18 and TRBJ1-1; D is ambiguous. Trimming cost V 3 bases and J 3 bases, with 11 bases left between them. The germline gives CDR1 KGHSH, CDR2 LQKENI. The CDR3 consists of 14 residues. This CDR3 is CASSPRTDYTEAFF. The DNA for the CDR3 is TGTGCCAGCTCACCGAGGACGGACTACACTGAAGCTTTCTTT.

The chain couples TRBV6-5 to TRBJ1-2; D possibly corresponds to TRBD1 (6 bases). The CDR3 consists of 14 residues. Germline CDR1 reads MNHEY; CDR2 reads SVGAGI. The germline V and J ends were trimmed by 6 bases and 6 bases, with 17 bases remaining between them. This chain's CDR3 is CASSRDTWGHGYTF. DNA for the CDR3: TGTGCCAGCAGCAGGGACACCTGGGGCCATGGCTACACCTTC.

In DNA form, the CDR3 reads TGTGCCAGCAGGCCCGACAGGGGGCGGGGGAACACTGAAGCTTTCTTT. Translated, it gives CASRPDRGRGNTEAFF. The chain carries TRBV2 and TRBJ1-1; 10 positions match TRBD1. The CDR3 has 16 residues. Per germline, CDR1 SNHLY and CDR2 FYNNEI. Trimming cost V 6 bases and J 1 base; bases outside gene matches: 8.

The chain is built from TRBV6-5 and TRBJ1-3; TRBD1 matches at 10 bases. The CDR3 runs 15 residues. J gave up 3 bases and V 5 bases, and 4 bases lay outside the gene matches. Per germline, CDR1 MNHEY and CDR2 SVGAGI. The CDR3 DNA reads as TGTGCCAGCAGTCGAGACAGGGGGCGTGGAAACACCATATATTTT. Encoded protein: CASSRDRGRGNTIYF.

V gene TRBV28 combines with J gene TRBJ1-1, with 7 nucleotides matching TRBD1. Germline CDR1 is MDHEN and CDR2 is SYDVKM. V lost 6 bases, J lost 1 base, and 8 bases stayed unmatched. CDR3 size: 15 residues. The CDR3, as DNA: TGTGCCAGCAGGGGAACAGGGGCGACGAACACTGAAGCTTTCTTT. It specifies CASRGTGATNTEAFF.

The gene calls are TRBV30 and TRBJ1-2; TRBD1 might be the D (5 bases). V lost 4 bases, J lost 7 bases, and 19 bases lay in between. The CDR3 sequence is 14 residues long. Germline CDR1 GTSNPN, CDR2 SVGIG (reference sequence). Written as DNA, the CDR3 is TGTGCCTGGACGGGGGGAACGTATTTGAGTGGCTACACCTTC. This gives the protein CAWTGGTYLSGYTF.

This clone was seen many times. V usage is TRBV7-6 and J usage is TRBJ1-1, with D tentatively TRBD1 (5 bases). The germline V gene has CDR1 SGHVS and CDR2 FNYEAQ. Trimming removed 1 base at V and 0 bases at J, with 9 bases between. This CDR3 spans 15 amino acids. The CDR3 protein is CASSLGRAMNTEAFF. Here the CDR3 DNA reads TGTGCCAGCAGCTTAGGCAGGGCAATGAACACTGAAGCTTTCTTT.

A few counts support this clone. The V and J genes are TRBV10-3 and TRBJ1-2, with TRBD1 matching 7 bases. CDR3 length: 14 residues. Germline CDR1 reads ENHRY; CDR2 reads SYGVKD. The J segment lost 8 bases and the V segment lost 4 bases, leaving 10 bases of the junction unmatched. CDR3 protein: CAISANNRGRGYTF. The CDR3 nucleotides read TGTGCCATCAGTGCCAACAACAGGGGTCGAGGCTACACCTTC.

A single count supports this clone. The chain joins TRBV27 to TRBJ2-5; 11 bases fit TRBD2. Germline assignment: CDR1 MNHEY and CDR2 SMNVEV (reference sequence). CDR3 length: 16 residues. V lost 2 bases, J lost 4 bases, and 6 bases stayed unmatched. The CDR3, as DNA: TGTGCCAGCAGTTTAACTAGCGGGAGTTCTAGAGAGACCCAGTACTTC. As protein: CASSLTSGSSRETQYF.